Below are 12 T cell receptor beta chains sequenced from a single sample in a study of blood T cells in healthy people across ages. Combining a sample-barcoded 5' primer with a J-beta primer mix, a second PCR ran for roughly 7 to 11 cycles. TCRdb reanalysed the 5' RACE reads using MiXCR and keeps one entry per CDR3 protein. The table lists 1.4 million or so distinct CDR3 sequences, 40% to 45% of them singletons. Sequencing input: blood. These TCRs come from a woman in her late teens or twenties in good health.

In this sample, this clonotype turned up a few times. V is TRBV7-6 and J is TRBJ2-7; either TRBD1 or TRBD2 may fit D (5 bases each). Trimming shortened V by 5 bases and J by 3 bases, and 23 bases separated the two germline ends. The CDR3 totals 17 residues. The germline gives CDR1 SGHVS, CDR2 FNYEAQ. CDR3 DNA: TGTGCCAGCAGCGCCCGGAGATCCGAGGGGCAGCTCTACGAGCAGTACTTC. Translating gives CASSARRSEGQLYEQYF.

The chain combines TRBV2 with TRBJ2-7; TRBD1 matches at 8 bases. There are 13 residues in the CDR3. CDR1 is SNHLY, CDR2 FYNNEI, per germline. Unmatched junction bases numbered 8, after V lost 4 bases and J lost 9 bases. CDR3: CASSVRTGTVQYF. The CDR3 nucleotides are TGTGCCAGCAGTGTCAGGACAGGGACAGTGCAGTACTTC.

This clonotype was detected many times. One junction end disagrees with the germline gene, perhaps due to a read error. V gene TRBV7-9 combines with J gene TRBJ2-7; 9 nucleotides agree with TRBD2. Germline V gives CDR1 SEHNR, CDR2 FQNEAQ (reference sequence). The length of the CDR3 is 15 residues. CDR3 sequence reads: CASSLSLAGNYEQYF. The CDR3 DNA reads TGCGCCAGCAGCTTGAGCCTAGCGGGGAACTACGAGCAGTACTTC.

Written as DNA, the CDR3 is TGCAGTGCTAGACCGCGCGGACAGGGGCCCTACGAGCAGTACTTC. Amino acids: CSARPRGQGPYEQYF. This sequence joins TRBV20-1 and TRBJ2-7; 9 nucleotides align to TRBD1. Per germline, CDR1 DFQATT and CDR2 SNEGSKA (reference sequence). This CDR3 contains 15 residues. The V gene end was trimmed by 2 bases and the J gene end by 2 bases; junction bases not matched to a gene: 7.

This chain joins TRBV29-1 and TRBJ2-1; 8 bases agree with TRBD1. With V trimmed by 4 bases and J by 1 base, 3 bases remained unmatched. Germline CDR1 is SQVTM and CDR2 is ANQGSEA. The CDR3 has 14 amino acids. CDR3 in DNA: TGCAGCGTTGTAAGGGACAGGTCCTACAATGAGCAGTTCTTC. Translation gives CSVVRDRSYNEQFF.

The chain uses TRBV28 and TRBJ1-1; no definite D call. V was cut by 6 bases and J by 0 bases, with 8 bases left in between. This CDR3 has 13 amino acids. Per germline, CDR1 MDHEN and CDR2 SYDVKM. CDR3 in DNA: TGTGCCAGCAGACCCAAGATGAACACTGAAGCTTTCTTT. It encodes CASRPKMNTEAFF.

This clonotype showed up just a few times. V usage is TRBV20-1 and J usage is TRBJ2-3, with D maybe TRBD2 (6 bases). CDR3 length equals 12 residues. CDR1 DFQATT and CDR2 SNEGSKA come from the germline V gene (reference sequence). V was trimmed by 4 bases and J by 11 bases, leaving 16 bases between them. The chain's CDR3 is CSATTGRREQYF. The DNA for the CDR3 is TGCAGTGCTACTACAGGAAGGCGGGAGCAGTATTTT.

This rearrangement joins TRBV29-1 to TRBJ1-1; D gene unclear. The CDR3 extends over 12 amino acids. Germline-derived CDR1 and CDR2 are SQVTM and ANQGSEA. V was trimmed by 4 bases and J by 7 bases, leaving 13 bases between them. CDR3 amino acids: CSVGTDLNEAFF. CDR3 nucleotide sequence: TGCAGCGTTGGGACGGACCTCAATGAAGCTTTCTTT. Complete variable domain (other parts from reference TRBV29-1 and TRBJ1-1): SAVISQKPSRDICQRGTSLTIQCQVDSQVTMMFWYRQQPGQSLTLIATANQGSEATYESGFVIDKFPISRPNLTFSTLTVSNMSPEDSSIYLCSVGTDLNEAFFGQGTRLTVV.

The gene calls are TRBV5-1 and TRBJ2-5; 11 bases fit TRBD2. The germline CDR1 and CDR2 sequences are SGHRS and YFSETQ. With V trimmed by 4 bases and J by 1 base, 6 bases remained unmatched. The CDR3 sequence is 16 residues long. In DNA, the CDR3 is TGCGCCAGCAGCACAGGACTAGCGGGTATCCAAGAGACCCAGTACTTC. Residues: CASSTGLAGIQETQYF.

The chain combines TRBV7-8 with TRBJ1-2; D is unclear. The CDR3 consists of 12 residues. V lost 2 bases and J lost 3, with 4 bases in between. Germline CDR1 SGHVS, CDR2 FQNEAQ. CDR3 nucleotide sequence: TGTGCCAGCAGCTTACCGGACTATGGCTACACCTTC. Protein: CASSLPDYGYTF.

This clonotype has a handful of counts. The chain carries TRBV5-1 and TRBJ2-5, with D possibly TRBD1 on 6 matching bases. The CDR3 consists of 15 residues. In germline, CDR1 is SGHRS, CDR2 YFSETQ. Trimming left V 1 base short and J 3 bases short, with 13 bases between. DNA of the CDR3: TGCGCCAGCAGCTTGAGGGACATCCGAGAAGAGACCCAGTACTTC. Translated: CASSLRDIREETQYF.

The rearrangement links TRBV24-1 to TRBJ2-3; D is possibly TRBD2 (5 bases). The length of the CDR3 is 17 residues. Germline CDR1 is KGHDR and CDR2 is SFDVKD. The V gene lost 4 bases and the J gene lost 6 bases, with 22 bases spanning the gap. The CDR3 region has the DNA TGTGCCACCAGTGACCCAAGGGCTTATCCGTCGGGGGATACGCAGTATTTT. Protein product: CATSDPRAYPSGDTQYF.